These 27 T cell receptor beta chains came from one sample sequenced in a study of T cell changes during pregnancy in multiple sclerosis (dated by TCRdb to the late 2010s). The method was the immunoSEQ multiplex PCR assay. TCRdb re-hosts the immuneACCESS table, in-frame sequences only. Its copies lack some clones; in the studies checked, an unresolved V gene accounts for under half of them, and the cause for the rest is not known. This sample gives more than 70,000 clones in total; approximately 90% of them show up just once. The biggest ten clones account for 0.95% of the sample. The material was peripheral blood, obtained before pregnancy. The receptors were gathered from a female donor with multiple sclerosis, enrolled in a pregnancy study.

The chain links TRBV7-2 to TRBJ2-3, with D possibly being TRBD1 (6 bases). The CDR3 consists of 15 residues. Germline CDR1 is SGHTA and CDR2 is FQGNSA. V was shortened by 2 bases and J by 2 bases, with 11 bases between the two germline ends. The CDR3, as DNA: TGTGCCAGCAGCTTATACCAGGGGAACACAGATACGCAGTATTTT. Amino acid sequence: CASSLYQGNTDTQYF.

CDR3 protein: CSVKLGTGNTEAFF. The CDR3 bases are TGCAGCGTCAAGCTGGGGACAGGGAACACTGAAGCTTTCTTT. The chain couples TRBV29-1 to TRBJ1-1; 8 nucleotides line up with TRBD1. The trim removed 6 bases at V and 1 base at J, leaving 7 bases unmatched. The CDR3 sequence is 14 residues long. Germline-derived CDR1 and CDR2 are SQVTM and ANQGSEA.

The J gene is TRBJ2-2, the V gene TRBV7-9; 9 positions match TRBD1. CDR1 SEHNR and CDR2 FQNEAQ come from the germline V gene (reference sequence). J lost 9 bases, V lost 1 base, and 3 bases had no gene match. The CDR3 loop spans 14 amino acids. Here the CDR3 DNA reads TGTGCCAGCAGCTTAGGGACAGGGGACCGGGAGCTGTTTTTT. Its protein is CASSLGTGDRELFF.

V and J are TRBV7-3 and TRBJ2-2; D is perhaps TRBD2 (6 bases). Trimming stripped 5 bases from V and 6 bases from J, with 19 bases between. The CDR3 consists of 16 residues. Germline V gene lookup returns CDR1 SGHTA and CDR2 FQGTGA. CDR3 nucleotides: TGTGCCAGCAGCCCCCCAGGAGGGCTAGTTGCCGGGGAGCTGTTTTTT. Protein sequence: CASSPPGGLVAGELFF.

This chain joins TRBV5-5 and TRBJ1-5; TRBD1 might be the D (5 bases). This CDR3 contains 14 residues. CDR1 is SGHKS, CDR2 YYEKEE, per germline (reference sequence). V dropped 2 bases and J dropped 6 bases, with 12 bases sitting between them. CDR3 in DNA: TGTGCCAGCAGCTTTGGTTGGGGCAGTCAGCCCCAGCATTTT. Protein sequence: CASSFGWGSQPQHF.

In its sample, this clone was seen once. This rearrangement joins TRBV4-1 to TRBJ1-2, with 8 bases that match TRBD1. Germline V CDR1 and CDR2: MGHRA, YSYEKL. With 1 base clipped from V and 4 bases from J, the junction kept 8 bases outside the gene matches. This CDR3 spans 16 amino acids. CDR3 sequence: CASSQVWTGRAYGYTF. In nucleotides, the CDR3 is TGCGCCAGCAGCCAAGTCTGGACAGGGAGGGCCTATGGCTACACCTTC.

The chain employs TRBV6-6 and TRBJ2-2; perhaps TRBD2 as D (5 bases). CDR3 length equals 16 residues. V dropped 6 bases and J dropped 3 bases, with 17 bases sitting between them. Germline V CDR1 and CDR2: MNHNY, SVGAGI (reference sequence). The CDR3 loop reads CASRPVGLADTGELFF. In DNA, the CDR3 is TGTGCCAGCAGGCCCGTCGGGCTAGCAGACACCGGGGAGCTGTTTTTT.

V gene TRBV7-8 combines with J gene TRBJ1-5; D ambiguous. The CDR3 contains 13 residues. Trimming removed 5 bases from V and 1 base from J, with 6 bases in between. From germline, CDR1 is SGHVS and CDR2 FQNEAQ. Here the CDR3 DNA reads TGTGCCAGCAGCCCATTGAGCAATCAGCCCCAGCATTTT. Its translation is CASSPLSNQPQHF.

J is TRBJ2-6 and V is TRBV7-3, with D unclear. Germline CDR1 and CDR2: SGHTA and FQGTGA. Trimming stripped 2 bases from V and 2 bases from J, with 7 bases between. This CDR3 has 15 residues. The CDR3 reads CASSLASTGANVLTF. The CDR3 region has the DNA TGTGCCAGCAGCTTAGCAAGCACTGGGGCCAACGTCCTGACTTTC.

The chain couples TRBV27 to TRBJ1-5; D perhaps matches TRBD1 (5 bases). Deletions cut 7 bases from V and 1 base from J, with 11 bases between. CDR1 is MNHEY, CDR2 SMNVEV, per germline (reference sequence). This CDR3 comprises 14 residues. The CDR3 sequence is CASKRGWSNQPQHF. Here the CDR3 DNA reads TGTGCCAGCAAAAGGGGTTGGAGCAATCAGCCCCAGCATTTT.

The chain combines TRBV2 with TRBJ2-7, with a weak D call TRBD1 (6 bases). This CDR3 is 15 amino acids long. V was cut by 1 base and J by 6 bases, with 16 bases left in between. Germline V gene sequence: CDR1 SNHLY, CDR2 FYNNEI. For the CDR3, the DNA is TGTGCCAGCAGTGAAGTGGGTCACAGGGTTGCCGAGCAGTACTTC. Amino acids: CASSEVGHRVAEQYF. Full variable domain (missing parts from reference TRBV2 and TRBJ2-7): EPEVTQTPSHQVTQMGQEVILRCVPISNHLYFYWYRQILGQKVEFLVSFYNNEISEKSEIFDDQFSVERPDGSNFTLKIRSTKLEDSAMYFCASSEVGHRVAEQYFGPGTRLTVT.

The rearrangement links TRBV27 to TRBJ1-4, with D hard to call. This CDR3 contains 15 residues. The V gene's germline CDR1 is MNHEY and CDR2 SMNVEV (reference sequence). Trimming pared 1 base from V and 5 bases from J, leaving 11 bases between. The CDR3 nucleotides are TGTGCCAGCAGTTTATATTTCGGTCGGAATGAAAAACTGTTTTTT. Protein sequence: CASSLYFGRNEKLFF.

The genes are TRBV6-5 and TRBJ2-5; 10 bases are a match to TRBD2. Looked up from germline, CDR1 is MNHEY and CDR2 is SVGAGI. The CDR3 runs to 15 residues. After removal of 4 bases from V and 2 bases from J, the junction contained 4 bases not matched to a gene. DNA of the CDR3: TGTGCCAGCAGTTCGGGACTAGCGAATCAAGAGACCCAGTACTTC. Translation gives CASSSGLANQETQYF.

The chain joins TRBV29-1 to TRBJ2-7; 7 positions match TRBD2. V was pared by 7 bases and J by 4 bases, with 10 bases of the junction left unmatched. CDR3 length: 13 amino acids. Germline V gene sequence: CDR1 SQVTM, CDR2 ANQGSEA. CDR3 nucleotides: TGCAGCGCCACTGGGGGGGAATTTTACGAGCAGTACTTC. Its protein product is CSATGGEFYEQYF.

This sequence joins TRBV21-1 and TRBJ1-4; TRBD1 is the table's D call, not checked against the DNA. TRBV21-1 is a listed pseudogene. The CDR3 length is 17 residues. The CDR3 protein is CASSIQGSARGWEKLFF. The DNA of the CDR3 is TGTGCCAGCAGCATACAGGGTTCGGCTAGAGGGTGGGAAAAACTGTTTTTT.

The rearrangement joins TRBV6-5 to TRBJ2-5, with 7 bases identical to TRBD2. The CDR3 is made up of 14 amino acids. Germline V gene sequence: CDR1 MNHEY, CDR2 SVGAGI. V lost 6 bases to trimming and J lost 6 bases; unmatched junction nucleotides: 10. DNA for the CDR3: TGTGCCAGCAGGCAGAGGACTAGGGGAAAGACCCAGTACTTC. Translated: CASRQRTRGKTQYF.

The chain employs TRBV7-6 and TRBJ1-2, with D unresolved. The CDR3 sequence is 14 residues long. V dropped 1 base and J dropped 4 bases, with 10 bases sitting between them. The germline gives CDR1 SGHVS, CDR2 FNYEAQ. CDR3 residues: CASSLGGNSYGYTF. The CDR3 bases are TGTGCCAGCAGCTTAGGCGGGAATAGCTATGGCTACACCTTC. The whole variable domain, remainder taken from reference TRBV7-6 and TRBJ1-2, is GAGVSQSPRYKVTKRGQDVALRCDPISGHVSLYWYRQALGQGPEFLTYFNYEAQQDKSGLPNDRFSAERPEGSISTLTIQRTEQRDSAMYRCASSLGGNSYGYTFGSGTRLTVV.

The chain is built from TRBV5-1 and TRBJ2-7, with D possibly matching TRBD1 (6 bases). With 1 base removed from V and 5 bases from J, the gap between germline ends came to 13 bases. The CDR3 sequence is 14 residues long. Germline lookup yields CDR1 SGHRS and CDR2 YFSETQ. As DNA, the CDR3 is TGCGCCAGCAGCTTGCAACAGGGTACCAACGAGCAGTACTTC. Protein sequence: CASSLQQGTNEQYF.

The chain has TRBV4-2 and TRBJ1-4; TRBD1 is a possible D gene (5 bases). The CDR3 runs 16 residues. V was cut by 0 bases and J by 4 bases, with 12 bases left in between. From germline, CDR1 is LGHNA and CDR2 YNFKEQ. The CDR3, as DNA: TGTGCCAGCAGCCAAGAACCCAGGGACTATAATGAAAAACTGTTTTTT. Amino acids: CASSQEPRDYNEKLFF.

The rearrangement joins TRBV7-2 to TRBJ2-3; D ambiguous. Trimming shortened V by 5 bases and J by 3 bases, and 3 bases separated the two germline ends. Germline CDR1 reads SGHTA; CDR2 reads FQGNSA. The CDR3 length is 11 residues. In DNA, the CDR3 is TGTGCCAGCAGCCGTACAGATACGCAGTATTTT. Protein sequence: CASSRTDTQYF.

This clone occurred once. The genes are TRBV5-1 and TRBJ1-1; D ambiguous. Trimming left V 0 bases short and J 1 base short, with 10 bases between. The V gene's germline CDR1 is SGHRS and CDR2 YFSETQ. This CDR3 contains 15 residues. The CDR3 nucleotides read TGCGCCAGCAGCTTGGCCGCAGGAGGGAACACTGAAGCTTTCTTT. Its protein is CASSLAAGGNTEAFF.

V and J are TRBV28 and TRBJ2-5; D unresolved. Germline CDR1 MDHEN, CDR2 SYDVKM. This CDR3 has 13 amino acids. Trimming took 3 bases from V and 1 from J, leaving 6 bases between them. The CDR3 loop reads CASSLSFQETQYF. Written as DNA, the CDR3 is TGTGCCAGCAGTTTGAGTTTCCAAGAGACCCAGTACTTC.

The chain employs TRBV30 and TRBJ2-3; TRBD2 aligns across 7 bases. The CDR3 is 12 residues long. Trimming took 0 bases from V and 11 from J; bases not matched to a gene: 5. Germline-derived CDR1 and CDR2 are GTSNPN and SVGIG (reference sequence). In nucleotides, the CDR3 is TGTGCCTGGAGTGTACGGGAGGAGGAGCAGTATTTT. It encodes CAWSVREEEQYF. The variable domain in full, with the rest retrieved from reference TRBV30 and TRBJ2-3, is SQTIHQWPATLVQPVGSPLSLECTVEGTSNPNLYWYRQAAGRGLQLLFYSVGIGQISSEVPQNLSASRPQDRQFILSSKKLLLSDSGFYLCAWSVREEEQYFGPGTRLTVL.

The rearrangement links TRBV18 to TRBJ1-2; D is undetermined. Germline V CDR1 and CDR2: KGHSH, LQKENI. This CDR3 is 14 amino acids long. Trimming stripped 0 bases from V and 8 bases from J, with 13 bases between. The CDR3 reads CASSPPWRERGYTF. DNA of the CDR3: TGTGCCAGCTCACCACCGTGGAGGGAGAGGGGCTACACCTTC.

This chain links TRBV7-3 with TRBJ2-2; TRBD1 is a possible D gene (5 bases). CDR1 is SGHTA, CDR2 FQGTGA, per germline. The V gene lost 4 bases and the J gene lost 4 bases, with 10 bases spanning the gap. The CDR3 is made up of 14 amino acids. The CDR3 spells CASSSRRGTGELFF. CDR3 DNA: TGTGCCAGCAGCTCTAGAAGGGGCACCGGGGAGCTGTTTTTT.

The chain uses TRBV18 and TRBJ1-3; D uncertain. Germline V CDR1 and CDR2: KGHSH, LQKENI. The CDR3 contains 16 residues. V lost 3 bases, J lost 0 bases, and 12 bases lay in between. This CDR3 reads CASSPEMGPSGNTIYF. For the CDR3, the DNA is TGTGCCAGCTCACCCGAGATGGGCCCCTCTGGAAACACCATATATTTT. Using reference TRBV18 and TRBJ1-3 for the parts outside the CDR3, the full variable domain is NAGVMQNPRHLVRRRGQEARLRCSPMKGHSHVYWYRQLPEEGLKFMVYLQKENIIDESGMPKERFSAEFPKEGPSILRIQQVVRGDSAAYFCASSPEMGPSGNTIYFGEGSWLTVV.

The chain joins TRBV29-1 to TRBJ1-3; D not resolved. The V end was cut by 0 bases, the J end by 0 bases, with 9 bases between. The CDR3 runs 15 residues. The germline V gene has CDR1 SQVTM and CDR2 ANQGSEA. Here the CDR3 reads CSVEDFGTSGNTIYF. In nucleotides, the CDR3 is TGCAGCGTTGAAGATTTTGGCACCTCTGGAAACACCATATATTTT.